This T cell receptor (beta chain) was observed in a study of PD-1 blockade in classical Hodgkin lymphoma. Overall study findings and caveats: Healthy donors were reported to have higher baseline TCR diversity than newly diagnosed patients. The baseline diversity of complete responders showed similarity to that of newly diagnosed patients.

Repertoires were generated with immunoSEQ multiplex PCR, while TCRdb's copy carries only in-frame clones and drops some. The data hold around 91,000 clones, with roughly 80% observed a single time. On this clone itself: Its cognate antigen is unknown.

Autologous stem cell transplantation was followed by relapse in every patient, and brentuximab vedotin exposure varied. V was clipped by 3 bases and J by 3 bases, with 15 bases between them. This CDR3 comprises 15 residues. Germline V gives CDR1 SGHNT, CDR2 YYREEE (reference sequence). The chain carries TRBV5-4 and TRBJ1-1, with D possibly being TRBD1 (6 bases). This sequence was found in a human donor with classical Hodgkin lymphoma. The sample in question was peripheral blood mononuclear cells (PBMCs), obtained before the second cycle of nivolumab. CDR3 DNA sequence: TGTGCCAGCAGCTCCCCCAACAGGGACTACACTGAAGCTTTCTTT. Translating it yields CASSSPNRDYTEAFF. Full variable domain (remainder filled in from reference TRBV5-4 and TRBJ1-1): ETGVTQSPTHLIKTRGQQVTLRCSSQSGHNTVSWYQQALGQGPQFIFQYYREEENGRGNFPPRFSGLQFPNYSSELNVNALELDDSALYLCASSSPNRDYTEAFFGQGTRLTVV.